A selection of T cell receptor beta chains follows, all from one sample in a study of chemoradiotherapy in HPV16-positive cancers. Profiling relied on immunoSEQ multiplex PCR, and the TCRdb table lists in-frame clones only, not all of them. The sample holds around 8,300 clones, 70% to 90% seen once. Sequenced here: blood, sampled from a patient who underwent chemoradiotherapy. All receptors derive from a human donor with HPV-associated anogenital cancer. CDR3s include the opening cysteine and the closing phenylalanine or tryptophan. D genes are given only for firm matches. Clone size, where shown, is once, few, many, or a class for clones that have expanded.

clone_size,v_call,j_call,d_call,cdr3_nt,cdr3_aa
.,TRBV29-1,TRBJ1-2,TRBD1,TGCAGCGGACAGGGGGACTATGGCTACACCTTC,CSGQGDYGYTF
.,TRBV6-4,TRBJ2-1,.,TGTGCCAGCAGTGACACGCAGGGGAGTGAGCAGTTCTTC,CASSDTQGSEQFF
.,TRBV19,TRBJ1-1,.,TGTGCCAGTAGTATCGGGTGGAGACCCATGAACACTGAAGCTTTCTTT,CASSIGWRPMNTEAFF
.,TRBV25-1,TRBJ1-2,.,TGTGCCAGCAGCCCCGAGGGACCCACGGAGGGCTACACCTTC,CASSPEGPTEGYTF
.,TRBV11-2,TRBJ1-2,TRBD1,TGTGCCAGCAGCCCCACAGGGGATCAAGATGGCTACACCTTC,CASSPTGDQDGYTF
.,TRBV28,TRBJ2-1,TRBD2,TGTGCCAGCAGCTTAGCGGGGGGTTTTATTAATGAGCAGTTCTTC,CASSLAGGFINEQFF
.,TRBV29-1,TRBJ2-7,.,TGCAGCGTTCTGGGCAACTACGAGCAGTACTTC,CSVLGNYEQYF
.,TRBV6-1,TRBJ2-4,.,TGTGCCAGCATCGACTCTTTAGCCAAAAACATTCAGTACTTC,CASIDSLAKNIQYF
.,TRBV7-8,TRBJ1-1,.,TGTGCCAGCAGCTTAGGGATGAACACTGAAGCTTTCTTT,CASSLGMNTEAFF
.,TRBV18,TRBJ2-1,TRBD2,TGTGCCAGCTCACCAGGGGAGGGGAACGTCCATGAGCAGTTCTTC,CASSPGEGNVHEQFF
.,TRBV4-1,TRBJ2-2,.,TGCGCCAGCAGCCAAGAAGGCGGGTACGGGGAGCTGTTTTTT,CASSQEGGYGELFF
.,TRBV15,TRBJ2-1,TRBD2,TGTGCCACCAGCAGAGAAGCGGGGTACAATGAGCAGTTCTTC,CATSREAGYNEQFF
.,TRBV11-3,TRBJ2-1,TRBD2,TGTGCCAGCAGCTTAGGGGGTAATAGCGGGGGATCCTACAATGAGCAGTTCTTC,CASSLGGNSGGSYNEQFF
few,TRBV2,TRBJ1-4,.,TGTGCCAGCAGTGAAAGGCAGGGTGGTAATGAAAAACTGTTTTTT,CASSERQGGNEKLFF
.,TRBV5-1,TRBJ2-2,.,TGCGCCAGCAGCTCTAAATTTACCGGGGAGCTGTTTTTT,CASSSKFTGELFF
.,TRBV5-6,TRBJ2-1,TRBD2,TGTGCCAGCACCGTAGCGGGGGGGTACAATGAGCAGTTCTTC,CASTVAGGYNEQFF
.,TRBV5-4,TRBJ2-5,.,TGTGCCAGCAGCTTGGAGCGCAAAGAGACCCAGTACTTC,CASSLERKETQYF
.,TRBV7-8,TRBJ1-2,.,TGTGCCAGCAGCTTAGAACAGGTCTATGGCTACACCTTC,CASSLEQVYGYTF
.,TRBV2,TRBJ2-7,TRBD1,TGTGCCACGGACGGACAGGGGGCTAACGAGCAGTACTTC,CATDGQGANEQYF
once,TRBV19,TRBJ1-2,.,TGTGCCAGTGTCAAGGGGGCTAACTATGGCTACACCTTC,CASVKGANYGYTF
.,TRBV5-1,TRBJ2-2,.,TGCGCCAGCAGCCATACAGGCGGGGAGCTGTTTTTT,CASSHTGGELFF
.,TRBV7-2,TRBJ1-2,TRBD1,TGTGCCAGCAGCCCCGACAGGGAAGGCTACACCTTC,CASSPDREGYTF
.,TRBV19,TRBJ1-5,.,TGTGCCAGTAGTGCCGGGGATATAGTAAATCAGCCCCAGCATTTT,CASSAGDIVNQPQHF
.,TRBV9,TRBJ2-5,TRBD1,TGTGCCAGCAGCGTAACCCCTTCGACCGGGACAGGTTTCCAAGAGACCCAGTACTTC,CASSVTPSTGTGFQETQYF
.,TRBV6-5,TRBJ1-5,.,TGTGCCAGCTCCGAGGGGTGGCTGGGGGAGCCCCAGCATTTT,CASSEGWLGEPQHF
few,TRBV7-9,TRBJ1-4,TRBD1,TGTGCCAGCAGTCGAACAGGGGAACTGTTTTTT,CASSRTGELFF
.,TRBV12-5,TRBJ2-3,.,TGTGCTAGTGGTTCGCGCAGGACGGCCACAGATACGCAGTATTTT,CASGSRRTATDTQYF
.,TRBV18,TRBJ2-1,.,TGTGCCAGCTCACCACAACCGGGGGAGGCATACAATGAGCAGTTCTTC,CASSPQPGEAYNEQFF
.,TRBV18,TRBJ1-1,TRBD1,TGTGCCAGCTCTCCAGTCGGGACAGAATATTTAAACACTGAAGCTTTCTTT,CASSPVGTEYLNTEAFF
.,TRBV7-7,TRBJ2-2,.,TGTGCCAGCAGCTTAACCCGGAACACCGGGGAGCTGTTTTTT,CASSLTRNTGELFF
few,TRBV4-2,TRBJ1-6,.,TGTGCCAGCAGCCAAGAGTCTGAGAATTCACCCCTCCACTTT,CASSQESENSPLHF
.,TRBV5-6,TRBJ2-5,.,TGTGCCAGCAGCTTGCCCCTCCCGGGGGAGACCCAGTACTTC,CASSLPLPGETQYF
large,TRBV28,TRBJ1-1,.,TGTGCCAGCAGTCTAGCAGGGACGAACACTGAAGCTTTCTTT,CASSLAGTNTEAFF
.,TRBV6-6,TRBJ2-3,.,TGTGCCAGCCTTTCTGGGGATACGCAGTATTTT,CASLSGDTQYF
.,TRBV4-1,TRBJ2-7,TRBD2,TGCGCCAGCAGCCAAGGGTCCCAGCGGGGGACCTACGAGCAGTACTTC,CASSQGSQRGTYEQYF
.,TRBV5-1,TRBJ2-2,.,TGCGCCAGCAGCTTTCTCGTCCAAGGCGGGAACACCGGGGAGCTGTTTTTT,CASSFLVQGGNTGELFF
.,TRBV30,TRBJ1-6,.,TGTGCCTGGAGAATAGGGCAGGACAGTTCACCCCTCCACTTT,CAWRIGQDSSPLHF
.,TRBV11-1,TRBJ2-2,.,TGTGCCAGCAGCTTAGTAGGTAGCTCCCCCGGGGAGCTGTTTTTT,CASSLVGSSPGELFF
.,TRBV14,TRBJ1-3,.,TGTGCCAGCAGCCGCGGAGCAATCTCTGGAAACACCATATATTTT,CASSRGAISGNTIYF
.,TRBV4-3,TRBJ1-3,.,TGCGCCAGCAGCCAATTACCTGGAAACACCATATATTTT,CASSQLPGNTIYF
.,TRBV7-2,TRBJ1-5,.,TGTGCCAGCAGCTTAGGGGTGGTTAGCAATCAGCCCCAGCATTTT,CASSLGVVSNQPQHF
.,TRBV10-3,TRBJ2-2,.,TGTGCCATCAGTCTAAAACAGGGTACCGGGGAGCTGTTTTTT,CAISLKQGTGELFF
.,TRBV7-2,TRBJ2-4,TRBD2,TGTGCCAGCAGCTTAGCTAGCGGGGGGGCAAGCATTCAGTACTTC,CASSLASGGASIQYF
.,TRBV7-2,TRBJ1-2,TRBD1,TGTGCCAGCAGCAAAGCAAACGTCCGGGACAGAAACACCTATGGCTACACCTTC,CASSKANVRDRNTYGYTF
.,TRBV2,TRBJ2-1,TRBD2,TGTGCCTCAATGGGGGCGGGGGGTGAGCAGTTCTTC,CASMGAGGEQFF
.,TRBV7-2,TRBJ1-1,.,TGTGCCAGCAGCTTGGACGTAACTAAAGCTTTCTTT,CASSLDVTKAFF
.,TRBV19,TRBJ2-1,TRBD1,TGTGCCAGTAGTAATTTTACCGGGACAGGAAGATACAATGAGCAGTTCTTC,CASSNFTGTGRYNEQFF
.,TRBV5-1,TRBJ2-3,TRBD1,TGCGCCAGCAGCTCTCGACCGTACAGGGGGAGCACAGATACGCAGTATTTT,CASSSRPYRGSTDTQYF
.,TRBV2,TRBJ2-7,.,TGTGCCAGCAGTTATACTGACTCCTACGAGCAGTACTTC,CASSYTDSYEQYF
.,TRBV10-3,TRBJ2-5,TRBD1,TGTGCCATCAAACCCGGGACAGATCAAGAGACCCAGTACTTC,CAIKPGTDQETQYF
few,TRBV9,TRBJ2-1,TRBD1,TGTGCCAGCAGCGTAGCACAGGGGGCCTACAATGAGCAGTTCTTC,CASSVAQGAYNEQFF
few,TRBV20-1,TRBJ1-1,.,TGCAGTGCTGGACTGGGATCTGAAGCTTTCTTT,CSAGLGSEAFF
.,TRBV5-6,TRBJ2-5,.,TGTGCCAGCAGCTTGCCAGGGCAAGAGACCCAGTACTTC,CASSLPGQETQYF
.,TRBV19,TRBJ1-1,.,TGTGCCAGTAGTATCGGACAGCCCAACACTGAAGCTTTCTTT,CASSIGQPNTEAFF
.,TRBV11-2,TRBJ2-5,.,TGTGCCAGCAGCTTTTCTGCCAGTATGGAGACCCAGTACTTC,CASSFSASMETQYF